This is a list of T cell receptor beta chains from one sample in a study of Ad26.COV2.S vaccination and SARS-CoV-2 variants. Method: immunoSEQ multiplex PCR; TCRdb's copy keeps in-frame clones and lacks some. This table has about 460,000 clones, 80% to 90% appearing once. Sequencing was performed on peripheral blood, taken in a trial of Ad26.COV2.S vaccine versus placebo. The receptors stem from a person between 18 and 65 years old who received the Ad26.COV2.S COVID-19 vaccine or a placebo. The CDR3 runs from the conserved cysteine through the conserved F or W. Fields, in order: clone size, D gene, V gene, J gene, CDR3 protein, CDR3 DNA. The D gene is left open where the match is weak. Not every row has a clone size; where given, it reads once, few, many or a size class.

once	TRBD1	TRBV4-1	TRBJ2-7	CASSRDRASYEQYF	TGCGCCAGCAGCCGGGACAGGGCCTCCTACGAGCAGTACTTC
-	-	TRBV21-1	TRBJ1-6	CASSRNPGQPNSPLHF	TGTGCCAGCAGCAGGAACCCGGGACAACCAAATTCACCCCTCCACTTT
-	TRBD2	TRBV13	TRBJ2-3	CASSPPTSVRDDTQYF	TGTGCCAGCAGCCCACCGACTAGCGTGCGGGACGATACGCAGTATTTT
once	-	TRBV2	TRBJ1-2	CASRNRAGYGYTF	TGTGCCAGCAGGAACAGGGCTGGCTATGGCTACACCTTC
-	-	TRBV4-2	TRBJ1-1	CASSRGGSDTEAFF	TGTGCCAGCAGCCGCGGGGGGTCGGACACTGAAGCTTTCTTT
once	TRBD1	TRBV11-2	TRBJ2-2	CASSLVWGGTGSAGELFF	TGTGCCAGCAGCTTAGTATGGGGCGGGACAGGGTCCGCCGGGGAGCTGTTTTTT
-	-	TRBV7-3	TRBJ2-7	CASSLTGLGNEQYF	TGTGCCAGCAGCTTAACCGGTCTTGGGAACGAGCAGTACTTC
-	TRBD2	TRBV5-1	TRBJ2-1	CASSLGGSSYNEQFF	TGCGCCAGCAGCTTGGGCGGGAGCTCCTACAATGAGCAGTTCTTC
-	-	TRBV29-1	TRBJ2-3	CSVVGWGLNTQYF	TGCAGCGTTGTTGGTTGGGGGCTAAATACGCAGTATTTT
-	-	TRBV11-2	TRBJ2-7	CASSLGDGVAYEQYF	TGTGCCAGCAGCTTAGGGGATGGGGTTGCCTACGAGCAGTACTTC
-	TRBD1	TRBV6-5	TRBJ2-7	CASSYAGTGGYEQYF	TGTGCCAGCAGTTACGCGGGGACAGGGGGCTACGAGCAGTACTTC
-	-	TRBV28	TRBJ2-5	CASSLGPTRETQYF	TGTGCCAGCAGTTTAGGGCCGACCCGAGAGACCCAGTACTTC
once	TRBD1	TRBV6-6	TRBJ1-4	CASSPPRGAGEKLFF	TGTGCCAGCAGTCCTCCCAGGGGGGCAGGTGAAAAACTGTTTTTT
-	TRBD1	TRBV9	TRBJ1-4	CASSVAEDRGSEKLFF	TGTGCCAGCAGCGTAGCAGAGGACAGGGGCAGTGAAAAACTGTTTTTT
-	-	TRBV28	TRBJ1-3	CASERGYNGNTIYF	TGTGCCAGTGAGAGGGGGTACAACGGAAACACCATATATTTT
-	-	TRBV12-3/TRBV12-4	TRBJ1-2	CASSLERARGYTF	TGTGCCAGCAGTTTGGAAAGGGCCCGAGGCTACACCTTC
-	-	TRBV7-2	TRBJ2-7	CASSLAQGSATLSYEQYF	TGTGCCAGCAGCTTAGCGCAGGGGTCTGCTACCTTGTCCTACGAGCAGTACTTC
-	-	TRBV9	TRBJ2-7	CASSVLAGDSYEQYF	TGTGCCAGCAGCGTTTTGGCAGGAGACTCCTACGAGCAGTACTTC
-	TRBD1	TRBV10-3	TRBJ1-2	CAISTGTGGGYGYTF	TGTGCCATCAGTACCGGGACAGGGGGAGGTTATGGCTACACCTTC
-	TRBD1	TRBV27	TRBJ1-5	CASREQGVSNQPQHF	TGTGCCAGCAGGGAACAGGGGGTGAGCAATCAGCCCCAGCATTTT
-	-	TRBV4-3	TRBJ1-2	CASSQGSGTYGYTF	TGCGCCAGCAGCCAAGGTTCGGGGACCTATGGCTACACCTTC
-	-	TRBV15	TRBJ2-7	CATSRSGGAGYEQYF	TGTGCCACCAGCAGGTCGGGGGGCGCAGGTTACGAGCAGTACTTC
once	-	TRBV6-6	TRBJ1-2	CASSYSPTEFYGYTF	TGTGCCAGCAGTTACTCACCTACAGAATTCTATGGCTACACCTTC
-	-	TRBV27	TRBJ1-6	CASSLSTAFYNSPLHF	TGTGCCAGCAGTTTATCGACAGCATTTTATAATTCACCCCTCCACTTT
-	-	TRBV5-1	TRBJ2-6	CASSLAPDTSGANVLTF	TGCGCCAGCAGCTTGGCCCCGGACACTTCTGGGGCCAACGTCCTGACTTTC
few	-	TRBV9	TRBJ2-1	CASSVVSGSSYNEQFF	TGTGCCAGCAGCGTAGTTTCCGGAAGCTCCTACAATGAGCAGTTCTTC
-	-	TRBV5-4	TRBJ1-2	CASSPPGGRFHGYTF	TGTGCCAGCAGCCCGCCGGGGGGACGGTTTCATGGCTACACCTTC
-	TRBD1	TRBV6-1	TRBJ1-3	CASSYGQDSGNTIYF	TGTGCCAGCAGCTACGGACAGGACTCTGGAAACACCATATATTTT
-	-	TRBV29-1	TRBJ1-4	CSVGGQTNEKLFF	TGCAGCGTTGGCGGACAGACTAATGAAAAACTGTTTTTT
once	-	TRBV7-8	TRBJ2-2	CASSATGTSMFGELFF	TGTGCCAGCAGCGCCACCGGGACCTCAATGTTCGGGGAGCTGTTTTTT
-	-	TRBV6-5	TRBJ2-3	CASSRTRFTDTQYF	TGTGCCAGCAGCCGTACCCGATTCACAGATACGCAGTATTTT
-	-	TRBV6-2/TRBV6-3	TRBJ1-2	CASSYPDFYGYTF	TGTGCCAGCAGTTATCCGGACTTCTATGGCTACACCTTC
-	-	TRBV5-1	TRBJ2-3	CASSLERITDTQYF	TGCGCCAGCAGCTTGGAGCGAATCACAGATACGCAGTATTTT
-	-	TRBV28	TRBJ2-1	CASSSASGPAGYEQFF	TGTGCCAGCAGTTCCGCCAGCGGACCCGCCGGGTATGAGCAGTTCTTC
-	-	TRBV30	TRBJ1-1	CAWGRGNTEAFF	TGTGCCTGGGGACGGGGGAACACTGAAGCTTTCTTT
once	-	TRBV6-1	TRBJ1-2	CASSETSNGYTF	TGTGCCAGCAGTGAAACAAGCAATGGCTACACCTTC
-	-	TRBV6-5	TRBJ2-6	CASRVPGANVLTF	TGTGCCAGCAGAGTCCCTGGGGCCAACGTCCTGACTTTC
-	-	TRBV7-2	TRBJ1-6	CASSFQGSSYNSPLHF	TGTGCCAGCAGCTTTCAGGGTAGCTCCTATAATTCACCCCTCCACTTT
-	TRBD1	TRBV18	TRBJ1-1	CASSLDRAAASTEAFF	TGTGCCAGCTCCCTCGACAGGGCAGCCGCTAGCACTGAAGCTTTCTTT
once	-	TRBV28	TRBJ2-7	CASSLPHEQYF	TGTGCCAGCAGTTTACCACACGAGCAGTACTTC
-	-	TRBV3-1/TRBV3-2	TRBJ2-3	CASSQVPTDTQYF	TGTGCCAGCAGCCAAGTTCCGACAGATACGCAGTATTTT
-	-	TRBV3-1/TRBV3-2	TRBJ1-5	CASSQGGNQPQHF	TGTGCCAGCAGCCAGGGTGGGAATCAGCCCCAGCATTTT
-	-	TRBV5-1	TRBJ2-5	CASRRAGLGETQYF	TGCGCCAGCCGAAGGGCGGGCCTGGGGGAGACCCAGTACTTC
-	TRBD1	TRBV27	TRBJ1-1	CASRPRQGATFF	TGTGCCAGCAGACCAAGACAGGGGGCGACTTTCTTT
-	-	TRBV11-2	TRBJ2-2	CASSPGLTTGELFF	TGTGCCAGCAGCCCGGGACTGACTACCGGGGAGCTGTTTTTT
-	-	TRBV19	TRBJ1-2	CASAQGANYGYTF	TGTGCCAGTGCCCAGGGAGCCAACTATGGCTACACCTTC
-	-	TRBV30	TRBJ2-2	CAWRNRLGVGTGELFF	TGTGCCTGGAGAAACCGACTAGGGGTGGGGACCGGGGAGCTGTTTTTT
-	TRBD1	TRBV6-2/TRBV6-3	TRBJ1-4	CASSSLFDRGRVATNEKLFF	TGTGCCAGCAGTTCCCTATTTGACAGGGGGCGAGTTGCAACTAATGAAAAACTGTTTTTT
-	TRBD1	TRBV7-2	TRBJ1-2	CASSLGQGNYGYTF	TGTGCCAGCAGCTTAGGACAGGGGAACTATGGCTACACCTTC
-	TRBD2	TRBV19	TRBJ2-1	CASSTRTSGIYNEQFF	TGTGCCAGTAGTACCCGGACTAGCGGGATTTACAATGAGCAGTTCTTC
-	TRBD2	TRBV4-1	TRBJ2-3	CASSQPWTSGSPDTQYF	TGCGCCAGCAGCCAACCCTGGACTAGCGGGAGTCCAGATACGCAGTATTTT
-	TRBD1	TRBV10-3	TRBJ2-7	CAISESQQGGYEQYF	TGTGCCATCAGTGAGTCGCAACAGGGGGGCTACGAGCAGTACTTC
-	-	TRBV6-5	TRBJ1-6	CASSGQNLNSPLHF	TGTGCCAGCAGCGGCCAAAACCTTAATTCACCCCTCCACTTT
-	TRBD2	TRBV5-1	TRBJ2-1	CASSLQRGDRSYNEQFF	TGCGCCAGCAGCTTGCAGCGGGGGGATCGCTCCTACAATGAGCAGTTCTTC
-	TRBD2	TRBV13	TRBJ2-3	CASSPKPGEGSTDTQYF	TGTGCCAGCAGCCCCAAGCCCGGGGAGGGAAGCACAGATACGCAGTATTTT